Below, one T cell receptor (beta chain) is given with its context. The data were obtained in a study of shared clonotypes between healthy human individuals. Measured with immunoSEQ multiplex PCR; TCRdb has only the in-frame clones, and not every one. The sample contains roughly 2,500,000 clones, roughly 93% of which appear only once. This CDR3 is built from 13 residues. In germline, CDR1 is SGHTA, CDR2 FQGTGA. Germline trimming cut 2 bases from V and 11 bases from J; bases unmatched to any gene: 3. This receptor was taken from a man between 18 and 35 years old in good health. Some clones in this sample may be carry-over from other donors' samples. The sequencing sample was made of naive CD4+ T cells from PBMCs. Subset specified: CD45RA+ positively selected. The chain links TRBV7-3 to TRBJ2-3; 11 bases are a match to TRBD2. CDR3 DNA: TGTGCCAGCAGCTTAGGTAGCGGGAGGGTGCAGTATTTT. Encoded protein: CASSLGSGRVQYF.